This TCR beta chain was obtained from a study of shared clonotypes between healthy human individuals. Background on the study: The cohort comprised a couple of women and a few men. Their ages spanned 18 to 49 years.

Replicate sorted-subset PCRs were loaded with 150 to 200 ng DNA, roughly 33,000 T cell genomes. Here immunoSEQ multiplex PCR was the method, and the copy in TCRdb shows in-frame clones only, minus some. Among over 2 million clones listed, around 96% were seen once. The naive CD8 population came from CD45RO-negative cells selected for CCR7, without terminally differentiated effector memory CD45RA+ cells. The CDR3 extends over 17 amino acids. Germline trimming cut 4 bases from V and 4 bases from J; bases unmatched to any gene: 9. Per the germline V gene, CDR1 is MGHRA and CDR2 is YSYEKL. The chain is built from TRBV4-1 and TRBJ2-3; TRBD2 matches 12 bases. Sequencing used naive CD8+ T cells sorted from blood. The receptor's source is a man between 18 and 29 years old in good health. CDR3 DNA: TGCGCCAGCAGCCTCTGGCTAGCGGGGGGGATGGCAGATACGCAGTATTTT. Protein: CASSLWLAGGMADTQYF.